One and the same sample provided the 25 T cell receptor beta chains below, sequenced in a study of CD8 T cells in Susac syndrome. Random hexamers were used to reverse transcribe about 0.45 to 1 ug of RNA. A single record per CDR3 protein comes from TCRdb applying MiXCR to the immunoSEQ multiplex PCR reads. The sample has around 200,000 distinct CDR3 sequences, 92% seen once; the top ten hold less than 0.15%. Input material: CD8+ T cells from PBMCs. These receptors were collected from a human donor with multiple sclerosis.

V and J are TRBV4-1 and TRBJ2-7; D call uncertain. The CDR3 totals 13 residues. V lost 3 bases and J 3 bases, leaving 9 bases between the germline ends. CDR1 and CDR2 (germline): MGHRA, YSYEKL. CDR3 DNA: TGCGCCAGCAGCCAGACCGAGTTCTACGAGCAGTACTTC. It encodes CASSQTEFYEQYF.

This clonotype has a handful of counts. The rearrangement links TRBV5-1 to TRBJ2-3; D gene uncertain. This CDR3 is 14 amino acids long. Per germline, CDR1 SGHRS and CDR2 YFSETQ. Trimming took off 0 bases at V and 2 bases at J, with 7 bases between the two ends. The CDR3: CASSLDGTTDTQYF. CDR3 coding DNA: TGCGCCAGCAGCTTGGATGGCACCACAGATACGCAGTATTTT.

The chain uses TRBV6-5 and TRBJ1-1, with a weak D call TRBD1 (5 bases). The CDR3 is made up of 17 amino acids. V was cut by 0 bases and J by 5 bases, with 19 bases left in between. Per germline, CDR1 MNHEY and CDR2 SVGAGI. CDR3 residues: CASSYSQLLWGQTEAFF. Here the CDR3 DNA reads TGTGCCAGCAGTTACTCACAATTACTTTGGGGCCAAACTGAAGCTTTCTTT.

The CDR3 is CASSLGPLDSEAYNEQFF. The CDR3 nucleotides are TGCGCCAGCAGCTTGGGCCCTCTCGATAGCGAGGCCTACAATGAGCAGTTCTTC. The J gene is TRBJ2-1, the V gene TRBV5-1, with D possibly matching TRBD2 (5 bases). This CDR3 has 18 amino acids. Trimming removed 0 bases from V and 2 bases from J, with 18 bases in between. Germline CDR1 and CDR2: SGHRS and YFSETQ.

J is TRBJ2-2 and V is TRBV13; D is undetermined. Trimming removed 1 base from V and 6 bases from J, with 6 bases in between. CDR3 length equals 13 residues. Germline loops: CDR1 PRHDT, CDR2 FYEKMQ (reference sequence). Written as DNA, the CDR3 is TGTGCCAGCAGCTTAGTCACCCCCGGGGAGCTGTTTTTT. It translates to CASSLVTPGELFF.

The gene calls are TRBV29-1 and TRBJ2-3; D may correspond to TRBD1 or TRBD2 (5 bases each). There are 14 residues in the CDR3. Germline loops: CDR1 SQVTM, CDR2 ANQGSEA. The germline V and J ends were trimmed by 6 bases and 3 bases, with 16 bases remaining between them. CDR3 in DNA: TGCAGCGTGCCCGAAGGGGACGGTACAGATACGCAGTATTTT. Amino acids: CSVPEGDGTDTQYF.

The chain carries TRBV19 and TRBJ1-2; D is ambiguous. Germline V gene lookup returns CDR1 LNHDA and CDR2 SQIVND (reference sequence). CDR3 length: 14 amino acids. The V end was cut by 6 bases, the J end by 3 bases, with 14 bases between. The CDR3 sequence is CASSLGGQYYGYTF. CDR3 sequence (DNA): TGTGCCAGTAGCCTAGGAGGTCAGTACTATGGCTACACCTTC.

CDR3 nucleotide sequence: TGCGCCAGCAGCCAAGCTCTCGGGACACCGGGCACAGATACGCAGTATTTT. Translation: CASSQALGTPGTDTQYF. This rearrangement joins TRBV4-1 to TRBJ2-3; TRBD1 is a possible D gene (6 bases). The germline gives CDR1 MGHRA, CDR2 YSYEKL. V lost 1 base to trimming and J lost 1 base, with 15 bases between them. The CDR3 consists of 17 residues.

This clonotype was seen only a few times. The CDR3 DNA reads TGTGCCAGCAGCCGGGGGGATGAGCAGTTCTTC. The encoded protein is CASSRGDEQFF. This sequence joins TRBV9 and TRBJ2-1; TRBD2 agrees at 7 bases. Germline CDR1 SGDLS, CDR2 YYNGEE. The CDR3 covers 11 residues. V shed 4 bases, J shed 8 bases, and the junction held 0 bases outside the gene matches.

The CDR3 DNA is TGTGCCAGCAGTCTCCCCAGGGGGTATAATTCACCCCTCCACTTT. Translating it yields CASSLPRGYNSPLHF. This chain connects TRBV12-3 or TRBV12-4 to TRBJ1-6; 7 positions match TRBD1. Trimming cost V 5 bases and J 4 bases; bases outside gene matches: 5. The CDR3 has 15 amino acids.

This sequence joins TRBV9 and TRBJ2-3; tentatively, D is TRBD2 (5 bases). The V and J ends lost 3 bases and 4 bases respectively, with 9 bases between them. This CDR3 spans 13 amino acids. Germline V gene lookup returns CDR1 SGDLS and CDR2 YYNGEE. CDR3 loop: CASSAGNPDTQYF. CDR3 DNA: TGTGCCAGCAGCGCGGGAAACCCAGATACGCAGTATTTT.

The rearrangement uses TRBV12-3 or TRBV12-4 and TRBJ2-7, with TRBD2 as a possible D gene (7 bases). V was cut by 5 bases and J by 3 bases, with 17 bases left in between. There are 15 residues in the CDR3. The CDR3 sequence: CASSQGGGPIYEQYF. The CDR3 DNA is TGTGCCAGCAGTCAAGGGGGGGGACCCATCTACGAGCAGTACTTC.

This clonotype appeared a single time. The chain combines TRBV12-3 or TRBV12-4 with TRBJ1-1; possibly TRBD1 for D (5 bases). This CDR3 comprises 13 residues. The V end was cut by 1 base, the J end by 7 bases, with 10 bases between. CDR3 bases: TGTGCCAGCAGTTTAGGGGGCTCCCATGAAGCTTTCTTT. This sequence encodes CASSLGGSHEAFF.

In nucleotides, the CDR3 is TGTGCCAGTTCGGACAGACATTACACCCTCCACTTT. Protein product: CASSDRHYTLHF. The gene calls are TRBV19 and TRBJ1-6; tentative D call: TRBD1 (6 bases). CDR1 and CDR2 from the germline V gene are LNHDA and SQIVND (reference sequence). V lost 8 bases and J 14 bases, leaving 16 bases between the germline ends. The CDR3 runs 12 residues.

The CDR3 nucleotides read TGTGCCAGCAGCGCCCCGGGACAGGGGCACACTGAAGCTTTCTTT. It encodes CASSAPGQGHTEAFF. The genes are TRBV9 and TRBJ1-1, with 10 bases aligning to TRBD1. Germline CDR1 reads SGDLS; CDR2 reads YYNGEE. The V and J ends lost 3 bases and 3 bases, in that order; junction bases with no gene match: 5. The CDR3 extends over 15 amino acids.

This sequence joins TRBV20-1 and TRBJ2-7, with 7 positions matching TRBD1. The trim removed 3 bases at V and 2 bases at J, leaving 1 base unmatched. In germline, CDR1 is DFQATT, CDR2 SNEGSKA (reference sequence). The CDR3 runs to 12 residues. The CDR3 nucleotides are TGCAGTGCTAGTACAGGGGCCTACGAGCAGTACTTC. Translated: CSASTGAYEQYF.

This clonotype appeared once. This sequence joins TRBV7-9 and TRBJ2-5; possible D gene TRBD1, 5 bases. From germline, CDR1 is SEHNR and CDR2 FQNEAQ (reference sequence). Trimming removed 1 base from V and 2 bases from J, with 8 bases in between. The CDR3 sequence is 14 residues long. CDR3 sequence reads: CASSLEGQQETQYF. The CDR3 nucleotides read TGTGCCAGCAGCTTAGAGGGGCAGCAAGAGACCCAGTACTTC.

The chain joins TRBV7-8 to TRBJ2-3, with D unresolved. CDR1 and CDR2 (germline): SGHVS, FQNEAQ. The length of the CDR3 is 14 residues. Trimming stripped 5 bases from V and 0 bases from J, with 9 bases between. For the CDR3, the DNA is TGTGCCAGCAGCCGATTCCGCAGCACAGATACGCAGTATTTT. Protein sequence: CASSRFRSTDTQYF.

This clonotype has more than one count but fewer than ten. This rearrangement joins TRBV19 to TRBJ2-5; the D is unclear. The CDR3 is 11 residues long. Trimming removed 2 bases at V and 2 bases at J, with 0 bases between. The germline V gene has CDR1 LNHDA and CDR2 SQIVND (reference sequence). The CDR3 coding sequence is TGTGCCAGTAGTATACAAGAGACCCAGTACTTC. Protein: CASSIQETQYF.

The chain employs TRBV2 and TRBJ1-5, with D unresolved. The CDR3 loop spans 15 amino acids. Trimming left V 6 bases short and J 3 bases short, with 15 bases between. From germline, CDR1 is SNHLY and CDR2 FYNNEI. Here the CDR3 reads CASSPEGWDNQPQHF. The CDR3 nucleotides are TGTGCCAGCAGCCCAGAGGGCTGGGACAATCAGCCCCAGCATTTT.

This clonotype was picked up a small number of times. V usage is TRBV28 and J usage is TRBJ1-4; a weak D match, TRBD1 (6 bases). Trimming removed 6 bases at V and 2 bases at J, with 16 bases between. This CDR3 contains 16 residues. Germline loops: CDR1 MDHEN, CDR2 SYDVKM. The CDR3 reads CASRPGQPRTNEKLFF. Written as DNA, the CDR3 is TGTGCCAGCAGGCCAGGACAGCCGCGGACTAATGAAAAACTGTTTTTT.

This chain joins TRBV19 and TRBJ1-5; no definite D call. This CDR3 spans 15 amino acids. Germline CDR1 is LNHDA and CDR2 is SQIVND (reference sequence). The ends were cut back, 3 bases at V and 2 bases at J, with 11 bases in the middle. CDR3 loop: CASSIWGGGNQPQHF. The CDR3, as DNA: TGTGCCAGTAGTATCTGGGGAGGAGGCAATCAGCCCCAGCATTTT.

This sequence joins TRBV12-3 or TRBV12-4 and TRBJ2-7, with D maybe TRBD2 (6 bases). Trimming took 3 bases from V and 7 from J, leaving 13 bases between them. CDR3 size: 13 residues. The CDR3 spells CASSFTGVGEQYF. The CDR3 region has the DNA TGTGCCAGCAGTTTTACGGGAGTCGGAGAGCAGTACTTC.

This chain joins TRBV29-1 and TRBJ1-2, with TRBD1 matching over 9 bases. Trimming took 4 bases from V and 4 from J; bases not matched to a gene: 13. The CDR3 covers 16 residues. CDR1 is SQVTM, CDR2 ANQGSEA, per germline. The chain's CDR3 is CSVGPDPPGQGYGYTF. DNA for the CDR3: TGCAGCGTTGGACCGGACCCCCCGGGACAGGGCTATGGCTACACCTTC.

This chain links TRBV20-1 with TRBJ2-5, with D perhaps matching TRBD1 or TRBD2 (5 bases each). The V gene's germline CDR1 is DFQATT and CDR2 SNEGSKA (reference sequence). V shed 0 bases and J shed 0 bases, with 17 bases lying between them. This CDR3 contains 17 residues. The CDR3 reads CSARDSGTLGYQETQYF. The DNA of the CDR3 is TGCAGTGCTAGAGATTCCGGGACCCTTGGGTACCAAGAGACCCAGTACTTC.